The 15 T cell receptor beta chains given below trace back to one sample, sequenced in a study of Graves' ophthalmopathy and Graves' hyperthyroidism (dated by TCRdb to 2016 to 2019). Sequencing took place on an Illumina HiSeq 2000. TCR beta CDR3 regions were amplified from RNA transcripts for repertoire sequencing. The first round of RT-PCR was done with HTBI primers and the Qiagen OneStep RT-PCR kit, and was followed by a second round of multiplex PCR, then size selection and purification. TCRdb took the public reads, trimmed them with fastp at Q25, ran MiXCR for clone calling and kept in-frame beta chains. Entries that share a CDR3 protein sequence are merged under the most common genes and DNA. The sample table shows 650,000 to 900,000 distinct CDR3 sequences, and roughly two fifths are seen once. 44% of the sample is held by the ten biggest clonotypes. The material sequenced was peripheral blood. These receptors came from an adult man with Graves' ophthalmopathy.

This rearrangement joins TRBV7-9 to TRBJ2-7; D may be TRBD1 or TRBD2 (5 bases each). Trimming cost V 6 bases and J 9 bases, with 21 bases left between them. The CDR3 contains 14 residues. Germline lookup yields CDR1 SEHNR and CDR2 FQNEAQ (reference sequence). The CDR3 coding sequence is TGTGCCAGCAGTGAAAAAACCCTGGGGGTTGCGCAGTACTTC. As protein: CASSEKTLGVAQYF.

This chain links TRBV10-3 with TRBJ2-7; TRBD1 is a possible D gene (5 bases). Germline-derived CDR1 and CDR2 are ENHRY and SYGVKD. V was cut by 6 bases and J by 2 bases, with 11 bases left in between. This CDR3 has 13 amino acids. CDR3: CAISRTQTYEQYF. The DNA for the CDR3 is TGTGCCATCAGCCGGACACAGACCTACGAGCAGTACTTC.

The sample holds many counts of this clonotype. V usage is TRBV7-9 and J usage is TRBJ1-4; 8 nucleotides line up with TRBD1. CDR1 and CDR2 (germline): SEHNR, FQNEAQ (reference sequence). The CDR3 has 14 amino acids. The trim removed 4 bases at V and 6 bases at J, leaving 4 bases unmatched. CDR3 DNA sequence: TGTGCCAGCAGCTCTACAGGGGGAGATGAAAAACTGTTTTTT. As protein: CASSSTGGDEKLFF.

Many counts were recorded for this clonotype. J is TRBJ1-6 and V is TRBV9; TRBD1 might be the D (6 bases). Germline CDR1 is SGDLS and CDR2 is YYNGEE. This CDR3 is 16 amino acids long. V was pared by 0 bases and J by 8 bases, with 15 bases between. CDR3 sequence: CASSVGSRTADSPLHF. In DNA, the CDR3 is TGTGCCAGCAGCGTAGGGTCGCGGACAGCCGATTCACCCCTCCACTTT.

The chain joins TRBV20-1 to TRBJ1-1; D uncertain. The germline CDR1 and CDR2 sequences are DFQATT and SNEGSKA (reference sequence). The CDR3 consists of 12 residues. V lost 4 bases and J lost 7, with 13 bases in between. The CDR3 protein is CSATEVALEAFF. CDR3 DNA sequence: TGCAGTGCTACCGAGGTGGCACTTGAAGCTTTCTTT.

In its sample, this clonotype was seen many times. The chain combines TRBV2 with TRBJ2-7; D is possibly TRBD2 (5 bases). Trimming left V 4 bases short and J 5 bases short, with 15 bases between. The germline V gene has CDR1 SNHLY and CDR2 FYNNEI. This CDR3 is 14 amino acids long. CDR3 nucleotide sequence: TGTGCCAGCAGTGGAGGGTATAGTCCGCACGAGCAGTACTTC. It yields the protein CASSGGYSPHEQYF.

V usage is TRBV19 and J usage is TRBJ1-2; D unresolved. Germline CDR1 LNHDA, CDR2 SQIVND (reference sequence). V dropped 3 bases and J dropped 6 bases, with 11 bases sitting between them. The CDR3 consists of 13 residues. The CDR3 protein is CASSIGWADGYTF. The CDR3 DNA sequence: TGTGCCAGTAGTATTGGCTGGGCGGATGGCTACACCTTC.

This chain connects TRBV20-1 to TRBJ2-5; no definite D call. This CDR3 region has 11 residues. Germline CDR1 DFQATT, CDR2 SNEGSKA (reference sequence). Trimming stripped 6 bases from V and 3 bases from J, with 8 bases between. The DNA of the CDR3 is TGCAGTGCAGGACCAGAAGAGACCCAGTACTTC. Amino acids: CSAGPEETQYF.

This chain uses TRBV29-1 with TRBJ2-7; D gene ambiguous. The CDR3 loop spans 11 amino acids. Germline CDR1 SQVTM, CDR2 ANQGSEA. Trimming took 3 bases from V and 3 from J, leaving 6 bases between them. CDR3 sequence (DNA): TGCAGCGTTGAGTCGTTCTACGAGCAGTACTTC. Protein: CSVESFYEQYF.

This clonotype was recorded many times. The chain joins TRBV29-1 to TRBJ2-6; weak D call: TRBD2 (5 bases). Germline CDR1 reads SQVTM; CDR2 reads ANQGSEA. CDR3 length: 14 residues. V was cut by 7 bases and J by 1 base, with 11 bases left in between. The CDR3 here is CSGLEGSGANVLTF. CDR3 nucleotides: TGCAGCGGCTTAGAGGGTTCTGGGGCCAACGTCCTGACTTTC.

This clonotype was detected many times. This chain links TRBV19 with TRBJ1-2; 8 positions agree with TRBD1. The CDR3 contains 12 residues. CDR1 and CDR2 (germline): LNHDA, SQIVND (reference sequence). The ends lost 5 bases at V and 8 bases at J; junction bases unmatched: 4. Here the CDR3 reads CASSGDRGGYTF. In DNA form, the CDR3 reads TGTGCCAGTAGTGGCGACAGGGGCGGCTACACCTTC.

Notes on this clonotype: A read error may account for a junction end that differs from germline. This chain uses TRBV7-9 with TRBJ2-7, with 8 bases fitting TRBD1. Germline V gene sequence: CDR1 SEHNR, CDR2 FQNEAQ (reference sequence). The CDR3 is 16 amino acids. CDR3 amino acids: CASSQVYGQGFYEQYF. The CDR3 nucleotides read TGCGCCAGCAGCCAAGTATACGGACAGGGTTTCTACGAGCAGTACTTC. Drawing the rest from reference TRBV7-9 and TRBJ2-7, the complete variable domain is DTGVSQNPRHKITKRGQNVTFRCDPISEHNRLYWYRQTLGQGPEFLTYFQNEAQLEKSRLLSDRFSAERPKGSFSTLEIQRTEQGDSAMYLCASSQVYGQGFYEQYFGPGTRLTVT.

The genes are TRBV12-3 or TRBV12-4 and TRBJ1-6; TRBD1 aligns across 7 bases. Germline trimming cut 4 bases from V and 0 bases from J; bases unmatched to any gene: 6. The CDR3 contains 17 residues. CDR3 amino acids: CASSSRTGGSYNSPLHF. The CDR3 region has the DNA TGTGCCAGCAGTTCACGGACAGGCGGCTCCTATAATTCACCCCTCCACTTT.

This clonotype was seen only a few times. The V gene is TRBV7-9, the J gene TRBJ1-6, with a possible D match to TRBD1 (5 bases). V gave up 2 bases and J gave up 9 bases, with 14 bases separating them. The germline V gene has CDR1 SEHNR and CDR2 FQNEAQ (reference sequence). The CDR3 has 15 amino acids. CDR3 in DNA: TGTGCCAGCAGCTTAAGTCGGCAGGGAGGTTCACCCCTCCACTTT. It translates to CASSLSRQGGSPLHF.

This clonotype has just a few counts. At one boundary the junction diverges from the germline segment, which might be a read error. This rearrangement joins TRBV10-3 to TRBJ2-7, with D unclear. Germline lookup yields CDR1 ENHRY and CDR2 SYGVKD. The CDR3 length is 12 residues. CDR3 in amino acids: CASSYFGYEQYF. CDR3 nucleotides: TGTGCCAGCAGTTACTTCGGTTACGAGCAGTACTTC.